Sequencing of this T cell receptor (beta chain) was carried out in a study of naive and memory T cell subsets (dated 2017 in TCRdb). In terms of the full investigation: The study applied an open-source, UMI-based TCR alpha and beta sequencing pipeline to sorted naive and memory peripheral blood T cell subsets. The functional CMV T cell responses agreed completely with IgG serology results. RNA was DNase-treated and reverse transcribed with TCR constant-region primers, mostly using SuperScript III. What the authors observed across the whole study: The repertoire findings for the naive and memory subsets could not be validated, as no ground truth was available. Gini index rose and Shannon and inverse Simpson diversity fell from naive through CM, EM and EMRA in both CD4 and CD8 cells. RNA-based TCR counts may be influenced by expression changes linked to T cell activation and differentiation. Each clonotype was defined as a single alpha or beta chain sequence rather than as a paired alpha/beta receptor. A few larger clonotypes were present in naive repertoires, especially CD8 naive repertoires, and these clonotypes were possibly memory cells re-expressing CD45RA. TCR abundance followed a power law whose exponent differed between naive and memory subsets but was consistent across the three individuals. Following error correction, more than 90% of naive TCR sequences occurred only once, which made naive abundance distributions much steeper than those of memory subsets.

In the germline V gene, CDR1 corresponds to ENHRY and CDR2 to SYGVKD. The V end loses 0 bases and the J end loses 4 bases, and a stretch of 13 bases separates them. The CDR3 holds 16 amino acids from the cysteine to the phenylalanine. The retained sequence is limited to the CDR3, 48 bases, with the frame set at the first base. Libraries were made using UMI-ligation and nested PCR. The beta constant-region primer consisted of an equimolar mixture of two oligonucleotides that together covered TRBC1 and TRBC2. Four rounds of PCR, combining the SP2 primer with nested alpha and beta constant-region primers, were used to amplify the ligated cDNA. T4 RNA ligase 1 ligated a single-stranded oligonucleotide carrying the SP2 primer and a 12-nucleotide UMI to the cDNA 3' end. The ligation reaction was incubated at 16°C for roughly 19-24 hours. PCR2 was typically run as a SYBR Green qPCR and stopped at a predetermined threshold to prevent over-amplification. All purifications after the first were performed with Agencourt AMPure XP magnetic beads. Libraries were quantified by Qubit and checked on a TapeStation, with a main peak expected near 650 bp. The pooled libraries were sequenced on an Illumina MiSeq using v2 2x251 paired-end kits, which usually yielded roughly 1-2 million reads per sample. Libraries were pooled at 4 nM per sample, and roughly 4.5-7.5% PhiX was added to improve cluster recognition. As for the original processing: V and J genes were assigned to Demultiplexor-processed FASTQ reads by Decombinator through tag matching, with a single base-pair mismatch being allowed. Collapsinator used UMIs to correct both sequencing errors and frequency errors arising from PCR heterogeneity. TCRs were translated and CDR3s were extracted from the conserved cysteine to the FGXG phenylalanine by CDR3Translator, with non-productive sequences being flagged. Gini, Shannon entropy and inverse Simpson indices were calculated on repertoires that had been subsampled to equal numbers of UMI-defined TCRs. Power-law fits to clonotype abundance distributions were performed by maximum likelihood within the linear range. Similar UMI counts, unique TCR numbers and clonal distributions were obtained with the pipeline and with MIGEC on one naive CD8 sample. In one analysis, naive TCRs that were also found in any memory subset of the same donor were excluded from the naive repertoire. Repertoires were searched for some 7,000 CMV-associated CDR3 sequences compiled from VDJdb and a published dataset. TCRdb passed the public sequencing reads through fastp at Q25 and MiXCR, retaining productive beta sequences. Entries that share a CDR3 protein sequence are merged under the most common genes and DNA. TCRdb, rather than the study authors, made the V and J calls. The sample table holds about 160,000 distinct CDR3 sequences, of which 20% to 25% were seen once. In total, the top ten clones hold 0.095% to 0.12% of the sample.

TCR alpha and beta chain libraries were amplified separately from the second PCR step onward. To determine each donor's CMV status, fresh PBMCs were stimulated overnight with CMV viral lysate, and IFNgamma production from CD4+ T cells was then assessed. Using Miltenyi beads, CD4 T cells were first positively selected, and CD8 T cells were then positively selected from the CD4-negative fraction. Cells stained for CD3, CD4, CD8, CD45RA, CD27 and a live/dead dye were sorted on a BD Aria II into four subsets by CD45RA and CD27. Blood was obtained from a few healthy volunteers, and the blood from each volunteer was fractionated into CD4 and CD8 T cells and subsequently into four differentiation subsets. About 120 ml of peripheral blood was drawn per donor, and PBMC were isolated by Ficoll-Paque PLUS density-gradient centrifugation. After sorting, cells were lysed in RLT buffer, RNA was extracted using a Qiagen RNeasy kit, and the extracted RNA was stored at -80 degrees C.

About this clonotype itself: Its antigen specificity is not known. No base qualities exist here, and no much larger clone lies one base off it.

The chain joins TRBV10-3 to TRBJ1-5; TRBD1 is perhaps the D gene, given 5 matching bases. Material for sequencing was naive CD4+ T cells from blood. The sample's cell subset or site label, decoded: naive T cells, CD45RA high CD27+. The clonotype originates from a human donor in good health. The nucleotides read TGTGCCATCAGTGAGTCGAGTAGGGGAGGTAATCAGCCCCAGCATTTT. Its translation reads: CAISESSRGGNQPQHF.